The 26 T cell receptor beta chains below come from one sample, sequenced in a study of CD8 T cells in ankylosing spondylitis. Study findings and constraints: Ankylosing spondylitis blood appeared to carry a characteristic TCR beta motif of roughly 8 highly homologous variants.

No antigen is known for these receptors. TCRdb re-derived calls from the 5' RACE reads in MiXCR, one entry per CDR3 protein. There are around 440,000 distinct CDR3 sequences in the sample; 17% occur only once, and around 0.92% lies in the top ten. Sequencing was done on a sample of blood, either unsorted or a sorted T cell fraction (not recorded which). The source of these receptors is a male donor with ankylosing spondylitis.

The chain recombines TRBV3-1 with TRBJ2-1; TRBD2 agrees at 12 bases. The CDR3 consists of 14 residues. Germline loops: CDR1 LGHDT, CDR2 YNNKEL (reference sequence). Trimming took 3 bases from V and 9 from J; bases not matched to a gene: 3. This CDR3 is CASSHLAGGGEQFF. The CDR3 DNA sequence: TGTGCCAGCAGCCACCTAGCGGGGGGGGGTGAGCAGTTCTTC.

The V and J genes are TRBV21-1 and TRBJ2-7; the table's TRBD2 call for D was not verified on the DNA. TRBV21-1 constitutes a pseudogene. The CDR3 totals 16 residues. The CDR3 loop is CASSKLLRDDDYEQYF. The CDR3 DNA is TGTGCCAGCAGCAAGCTACTCCGAGACGACGACTACGAGCAGTACTTC.

The V gene is TRBV7-2, the J gene TRBJ2-7, with a possible D match to TRBD1 (6 bases). V was clipped by 2 bases and J by 4 bases, with 15 bases between them. Looked up from germline, CDR1 is SGHTA and CDR2 is FQGNSA. This CDR3 region has 15 residues. The DNA for the CDR3 is TGTGCCAGCAGCTTATCCCATGAGGGGGTATACGAGCAGTACTTC. It yields the protein CASSLSHEGVYEQYF.

This clonotype was seen repeatedly, ten times or more. The V and J genes are TRBV3-1 and TRBJ1-5, with D maybe TRBD1 (5 bases). Per the germline V gene, CDR1 is LGHDT and CDR2 is YNNKEL (reference sequence). CDR3 length equals 14 residues. V was clipped by 2 bases and J by 5 bases, with 10 bases between them. DNA for the CDR3: TGTGCCAGCAGCCAAAACCAGGGTCATCAGCCCCAGCATTTT. The encoded protein is CASSQNQGHQPQHF.

CDR3 protein: CASSQGTGGRNEAFF. Here the CDR3 DNA reads TGCGCCAGCAGCCAGGGGACAGGGGGCCGTAATGAAGCTTTCTTT. This sequence joins TRBV5-1 and TRBJ1-1; TRBD1 agrees at 12 bases. The V gene end was trimmed by 4 bases and the J gene end by 7 bases; junction bases not matched to a gene: 8. The CDR3 consists of 15 residues. Germline CDR1 reads SGHRS; CDR2 reads YFSETQ.

V gene TRBV5-6 combines with J gene TRBJ1-1; tentative D call: TRBD1 (5 bases). The V end lost 0 bases, the J end lost 7 bases, and 13 bases lay between the germline ends. This CDR3 has 14 residues. Looked up from germline, CDR1 is SGHDT and CDR2 is YYEEEE. The CDR3 DNA is TGTGCCAGCAGCTTGGCCGGGGGGGAGAGTGAAGCTTTCTTT. Translating it yields CASSLAGGESEAFF.

This chain connects TRBV18 to TRBJ1-3, with 12 bases aligning to TRBD1. The CDR3 contains 16 residues. Germline assignment: CDR1 KGHSH and CDR2 LQKENI. With V trimmed by 3 bases and J by 1 base, 1 base remained unmatched. CDR3 in DNA: TGTGCCAGCTCACCGGGACAGGGGGCTTCTGGAAACACCATATATTTT. As protein: CASSPGQGASGNTIYF.

This clonotype was counted between two and nine times. The genes are TRBV6-5 and TRBJ1-1; TRBD1 agrees at 9 bases. Germline CDR1 and CDR2: MNHEY and SVGAGI. The V gene end was trimmed by 4 bases and the J gene end by 12 bases; junction bases not matched to a gene: 9. This CDR3 has 13 residues. The CDR3 loop reads CASSLGQGRQTFF. The CDR3 DNA reads TGTGCCAGCAGTTTGGGACAGGGACGACAAACTTTCTTT.

This clonotype showed up just a few times. This rearrangement joins TRBV20-1 to TRBJ1-4, with D perhaps TRBD1 (6 bases). Trimming left V 2 bases short and J 5 bases short, with 15 bases between. The V gene's germline CDR1 is DFQATT and CDR2 SNEGSKA (reference sequence). The CDR3 runs 15 residues. CDR3 coding DNA: TGCAGTGCTAGAATTCTGGGGACAAAGAATGAAAAACTGTTTTTT. Amino acids: CSARILGTKNEKLFF.

There are many counts of this clonotype. The V gene is TRBV12-3 or TRBV12-4, the J gene TRBJ1-1; 7 nucleotides match TRBD1. This CDR3 spans 11 amino acids. Germline trimming cut 8 bases from V and 11 bases from J; bases unmatched to any gene: 8. The CDR3 DNA reads as TGTGCCAGCGGCTTCGACAGGGTGGCTTTCTTT. It yields the protein CASGFDRVAFF.

The chain carries TRBV20-1 and TRBJ2-1; 11 nucleotides align to TRBD2. Germline assignment: CDR1 DFQATT and CDR2 SNEGSKA (reference sequence). Trimming took 5 bases from V and 7 from J; bases not matched to a gene: 13. CDR3 length equals 16 residues. The CDR3: CSAQSASGGQGNEQFF. The CDR3 nucleotides are TGCAGTGCTCAGTCGGCTAGCGGGGGGCAGGGTAATGAGCAGTTCTTC.

This clonotype has just a few counts. J is TRBJ2-1 and V is TRBV5-6, with D hard to call. V shed 0 bases and J shed 0 bases, with 10 bases lying between them. This CDR3 is 16 amino acids long. Germline lookup yields CDR1 SGHDT and CDR2 YYEEEE. The CDR3 region is CASSLEQRSSYNEQFF. DNA for the CDR3: TGTGCCAGCAGCTTGGAACAGAGGAGCTCCTACAATGAGCAGTTCTTC.

The V call is TRBV6-5, the J call TRBJ2-1; TRBD1 might be the D (6 bases). The CDR3 contains 15 residues. From germline, CDR1 is MNHEY and CDR2 SVGAGI. The V end was cut by 2 bases, the J end by 6 bases, with 14 bases between. The CDR3 region has the DNA TGTGCCAGCAGTTACCCGGACAGTTATGTCAATGAGCAGTTCTTC. Translated, it gives CASSYPDSYVNEQFF.

The V and J genes are TRBV6-1 and TRBJ2-5, with D perhaps matching TRBD2 (5 bases). With 7 bases removed from V and 5 bases from J, the gap between germline ends came to 14 bases. The CDR3 length is 13 residues. Germline values: CDR1 MNHNS, CDR2 SASEGT. CDR3: CASTPSLGETQYF. In nucleotides, the CDR3 is TGTGCCAGCACCCCTAGCTTAGGGGAGACCCAGTACTTC.

This clonotype was seen repeatedly, ten times or more. This rearrangement joins TRBV2 to TRBJ1-6; 8 bases match TRBD1. Looked up from germline, CDR1 is SNHLY and CDR2 is FYNNEI. Germline trimming cut 7 bases from V and 6 bases from J; bases unmatched to any gene: 8. The CDR3 consists of 15 residues. In DNA form, the CDR3 reads TGTGCCAGCATACCGACAGGGGATGGTAATTCACCCCTCCACTTT. Encoded protein: CASIPTGDGNSPLHF. The full variable domain, with the rest looked up from reference TRBV2 and TRBJ1-6, is EPEVTQTPSHQVTQMGQEVILRCVPISNHLYFYWYRQILGQKVEFLVSFYNNEISEKSEIFDDQFSVERPDGSNFTLKIRSTKLEDSAMYFCASIPTGDGNSPLHFGNGTRLTVT.

In this sample, this clonotype turned up many times. The rearrangement links TRBV27 to TRBJ2-1; D unclear. The germline V gene encodes CDR1 MNHEY and CDR2 SMNVEV (reference sequence). The length of the CDR3 is 18 residues. V lost 1 base to trimming and J lost 2 bases, with 18 bases between them. This CDR3 reads CASSLFPLGPTTYNEQFF. For the CDR3, the DNA is TGTGCCAGCAGTTTATTCCCCCTAGGTCCCACCACCTACAATGAGCAGTTCTTC.

In this sample, this clonotype turned up many times. As DNA, the CDR3 is TGTGCCATCAGTGATCGGGGACAGTACACAGATACGCAGTATTTT. This sequence encodes CAISDRGQYTDTQYF. The V and J genes are TRBV10-3 and TRBJ2-3, with 7 positions matching TRBD1. V lost 3 bases, J lost 2 bases, and 5 bases stayed unmatched. CDR3 length: 15 residues. The V gene's germline CDR1 is ENHRY and CDR2 SYGVKD.

This clonotype was counted a few times. The chain recombines TRBV6-1 with TRBJ2-1; 7 bases match TRBD1. The CDR3 length is 14 residues. The germline V gene encodes CDR1 MNHNS and CDR2 SASEGT. The ends lost 2 bases at V and 9 bases at J; junction bases unmatched: 7. The CDR3 region is CASSEHRQGTEQFF. The DNA for the CDR3 is TGTGCCAGCAGTGAACATAGACAGGGCACTGAGCAGTTCTTC.

The chain carries TRBV24-1 and TRBJ2-1; 7 bases map to TRBD2. The CDR3 has 13 residues. Germline CDR1 reads KGHDR; CDR2 reads SFDVKD. The trim removed 9 bases at V and 7 bases at J, leaving 8 bases unmatched. CDR3 sequence reads: CATRGGPGNEQFF. Written as DNA, the CDR3 is TGTGCCACCCGGGGAGGGCCGGGGAATGAGCAGTTCTTC.

This rearrangement joins TRBV4-2 to TRBJ1-5; TRBD1 agrees at 8 bases. The CDR3 has 14 residues. From germline, CDR1 is LGHNA and CDR2 YNFKEQ. V shed 2 bases, J shed 11 bases, and the junction held 8 bases outside the gene matches. Here the CDR3 reads CASSQRTGSGAQHF. CDR3 DNA: TGTGCCAGCAGCCAACGGACAGGGTCTGGGGCCCAGCATTTT.

Many counts were recorded for this clonotype. CDR3 loop: CASRLGTGRNTDTQYF. CDR3 nucleotides: TGTGCCAGCAGACTCGGGACAGGGCGTAACACAGATACGCAGTATTTT. The chain combines TRBV12-3 or TRBV12-4 with TRBJ2-3; the match to TRBD1 covers 9 bases. The V gene end was trimmed by 6 bases and the J gene end by 2 bases; junction bases not matched to a gene: 9. This CDR3 is built from 16 residues.

The V gene is TRBV12-3 or TRBV12-4, the J gene TRBJ2-1; D is uncertain. Trimming cost V 3 bases and J 9 bases, with 18 bases left between them. The CDR3 extends over 15 amino acids. The CDR3 DNA sequence: TGTGCCAGCAGTTTCCTATCCGAAACGAGGAGTGAGCAGTTCTTC. Its translation is CASSFLSETRSEQFF.

The gene calls are TRBV10-3 and TRBJ1-4; possibly TRBD1 for D (5 bases). CDR1 is ENHRY and CDR2 is SYGVKD in the germline V gene. The length of the CDR3 is 13 residues. V was trimmed by 3 bases and J by 5 bases, leaving 7 bases between them. The CDR3: CAISEQENEKLFF. CDR3 bases: TGTGCCATCAGTGAACAGGAGAATGAAAAACTGTTTTTT.

For this clonotype: One end of the junction does not line up with germline, which may come from a read error. The chain joins TRBV12-3 or TRBV12-4 to TRBJ2-3; 9 positions agree with TRBD2. The CDR3 length is 14 residues. The CDR3 bases are TGTGCCAGCAGGTTAGCGGGGGAGACAGATACGCAGTATTTT. It encodes CASRLAGETDTQYF.

The chain joins TRBV6-5 to TRBJ2-7; the D is unclear. Germline CDR1 reads MNHEY; CDR2 reads SVGAGI. This CDR3 is 13 amino acids long. Trimming removed 3 bases from V and 1 base from J, with 7 bases in between. The CDR3 region is CASSYRISYEQYF. The CDR3 DNA reads as TGTGCCAGCAGTTATAGGATTTCCTACGAGCAGTACTTC.

This clonotype appeared a few times. This rearrangement joins TRBV20-1 to TRBJ2-3; either TRBD1 or TRBD2 may fit D (6 bases each). Germline CDR1 DFQATT, CDR2 SNEGSKA (reference sequence). V lost 8 bases to trimming and J lost 6 bases, with 21 bases between them. The CDR3 spans 14 residues. The CDR3 is CSWRGARRRDTQYF. DNA for the CDR3: TGCAGTTGGAGGGGGGCAAGGAGAAGGGATACGCAGTATTTT.